This TCR beta chain was identified in a study of T cell responses to AZD1222 COVID-19 vaccine. Study-wide points: White British donors predominated, females outnumbered males, and clonal diversity was possibly underestimated.

Regarding this clone: What it binds is not known.

V was cut by 4 bases and J by 3 bases, with 17 bases left in between. CDR1 is SGHDT, CDR2 YYEEEE, per germline. The CDR3 contains 15 residues. The table came from immunoSEQ multiplex PCR; TCRdb's copy has only in-frame clones and leaves some out. The repertoire has around 80,000 clones, roughly 85% of them found once; the top ten carry 8.5% to 12%. The V call is TRBV5-6, the J call TRBJ2-7; tentative D call: TRBD2 (5 bases). The material was peripheral blood, obtained 28 days after the second AZD1222 dose. This clonotype was obtained from an adult who received the AZD1222 COVID-19 vaccine. The CDR3 DNA is TGTGCCAGCAGCGACGGACTTCCCCAAATCTACGAGCAGTACTTC. Protein: CASSDGLPQIYEQYF. Full variable domain (rest looked up from reference TRBV5-6 and TRBJ2-7): DAGVTQSPTHLIKTRGQQVTLRCSPKSGHDTVSWYQQALGQGPQFIFQYYEEEERQRGNFPDRFSGHQFPNYSSELNVNALLLGDSALYLCASSDGLPQIYEQYFGPGTRLTVT.